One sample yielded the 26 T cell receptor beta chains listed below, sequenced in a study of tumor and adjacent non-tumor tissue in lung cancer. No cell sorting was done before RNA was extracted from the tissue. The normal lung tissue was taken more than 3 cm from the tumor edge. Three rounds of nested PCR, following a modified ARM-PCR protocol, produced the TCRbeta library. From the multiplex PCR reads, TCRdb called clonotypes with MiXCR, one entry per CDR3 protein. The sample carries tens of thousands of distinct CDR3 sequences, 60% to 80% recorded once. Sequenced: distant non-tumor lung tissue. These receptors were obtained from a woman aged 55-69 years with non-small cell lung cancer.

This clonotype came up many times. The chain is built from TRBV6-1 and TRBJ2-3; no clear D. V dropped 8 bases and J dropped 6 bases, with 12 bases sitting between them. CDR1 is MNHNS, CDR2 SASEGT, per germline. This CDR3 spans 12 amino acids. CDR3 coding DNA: TGTGCCAGCCTGACCGGTTACGATACGCAGTATTTT. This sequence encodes CASLTGYDTQYF.

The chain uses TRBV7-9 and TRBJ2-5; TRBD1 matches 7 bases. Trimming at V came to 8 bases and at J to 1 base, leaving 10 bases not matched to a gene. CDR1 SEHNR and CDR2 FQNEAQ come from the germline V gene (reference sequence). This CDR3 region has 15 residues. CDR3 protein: CASGIEGQVQETQYF. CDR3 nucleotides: TGTGCCAGCGGCATCGAAGGACAGGTCCAAGAGACCCAGTACTTC.

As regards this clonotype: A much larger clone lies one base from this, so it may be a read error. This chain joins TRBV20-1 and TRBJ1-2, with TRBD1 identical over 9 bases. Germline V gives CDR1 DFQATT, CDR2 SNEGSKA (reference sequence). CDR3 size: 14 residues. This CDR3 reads CNARPPGQGYGYTF. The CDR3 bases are TGCAATGCTAGGCCCCCGGGACAGGGCTATGGCTACACCTTC.

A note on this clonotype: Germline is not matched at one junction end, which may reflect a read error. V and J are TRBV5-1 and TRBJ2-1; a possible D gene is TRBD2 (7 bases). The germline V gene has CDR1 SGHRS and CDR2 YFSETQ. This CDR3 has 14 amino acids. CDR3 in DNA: TGCGCCAGCACGAGCGCGGGGGCCTACAATGAGCAGTTTTTC. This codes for CASTSAGAYNEQFF. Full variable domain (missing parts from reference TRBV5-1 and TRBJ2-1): KAGVTQTPRYLIKTRGQQVTLSCSPISGHRSVSWYQQTPGQGLQFLFEYFSETQRNKGNFPGRFSGRQFSNSRSEMNVSTLELGDSALYLCASTSAGAYNEQFFGPGTRLTVL.

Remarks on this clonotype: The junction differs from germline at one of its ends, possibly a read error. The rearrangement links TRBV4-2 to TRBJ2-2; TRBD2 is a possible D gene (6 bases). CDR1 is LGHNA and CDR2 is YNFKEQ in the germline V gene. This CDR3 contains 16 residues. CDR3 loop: CASSQGAGWNTGGLFF. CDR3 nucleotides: TGTGCCAGCAGCCAAGGTGCGGGGTGGAACACCGGGGGGCTGTTTTTT.

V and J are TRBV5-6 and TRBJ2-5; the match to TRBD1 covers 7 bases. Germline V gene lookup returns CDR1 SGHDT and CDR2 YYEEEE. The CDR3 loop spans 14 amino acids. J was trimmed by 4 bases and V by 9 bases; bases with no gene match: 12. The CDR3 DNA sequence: TGTGCCACCAACAAGACAGGGCCCGGAGAGACCCAGTACTTC. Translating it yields CATNKTGPGETQYF.

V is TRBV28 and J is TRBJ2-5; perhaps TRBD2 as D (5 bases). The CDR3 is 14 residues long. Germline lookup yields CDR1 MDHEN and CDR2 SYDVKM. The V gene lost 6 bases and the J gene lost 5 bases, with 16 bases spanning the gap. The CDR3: CASSPPGETETQYF. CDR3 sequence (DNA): TGTGCCAGCAGCCCACCTGGGGAGACGGAGACCCAGTACTTC.

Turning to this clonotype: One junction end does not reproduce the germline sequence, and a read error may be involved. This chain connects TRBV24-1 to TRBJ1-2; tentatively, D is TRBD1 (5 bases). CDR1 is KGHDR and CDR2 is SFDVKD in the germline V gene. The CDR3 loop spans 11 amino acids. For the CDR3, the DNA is TGTGCCATCAGTGATTTCAGGGCTTACACTTTC. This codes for CAISDFRAYTF.

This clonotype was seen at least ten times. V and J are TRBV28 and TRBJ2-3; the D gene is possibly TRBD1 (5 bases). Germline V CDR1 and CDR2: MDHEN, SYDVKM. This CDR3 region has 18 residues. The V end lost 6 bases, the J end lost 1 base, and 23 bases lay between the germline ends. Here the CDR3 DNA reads TGTGCCAGCAGAATGGGAAGGAGAAGGGGTCGCGGCACAGATACGCAGTATTTT. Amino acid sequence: CASRMGRRRGRGTDTQYF.

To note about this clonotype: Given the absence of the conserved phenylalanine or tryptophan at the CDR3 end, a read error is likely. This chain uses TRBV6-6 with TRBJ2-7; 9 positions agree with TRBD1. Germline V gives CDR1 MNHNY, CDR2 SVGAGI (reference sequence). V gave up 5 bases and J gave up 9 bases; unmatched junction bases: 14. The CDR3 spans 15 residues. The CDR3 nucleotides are TGTGCCAGCAGTCGCCAGACAGGGGGAGACTATGCGCAGTACCTC. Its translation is CASSRQTGGDYAQYL.

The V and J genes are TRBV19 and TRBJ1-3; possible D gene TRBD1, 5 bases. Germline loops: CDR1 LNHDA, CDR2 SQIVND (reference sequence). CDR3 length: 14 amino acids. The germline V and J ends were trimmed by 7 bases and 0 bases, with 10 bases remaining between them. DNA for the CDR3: TGTGCCAGTACCGACAGACTCTCTGGAAACACCATATATTTT. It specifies CASTDRLSGNTIYF.

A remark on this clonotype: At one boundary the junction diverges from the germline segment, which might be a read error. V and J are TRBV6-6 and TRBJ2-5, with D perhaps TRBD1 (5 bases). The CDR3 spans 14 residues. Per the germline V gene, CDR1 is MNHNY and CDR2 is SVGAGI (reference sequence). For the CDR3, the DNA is TGTGCCAGCAATTCCAGGGCAGGTAAAGAGACCCACTACTTC. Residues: CASNSRAGKETHYF.

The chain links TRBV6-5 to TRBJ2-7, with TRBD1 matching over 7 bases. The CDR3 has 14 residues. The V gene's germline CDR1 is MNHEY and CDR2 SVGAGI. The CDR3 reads CASSYSTGSNEQYV. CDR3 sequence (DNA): TGTGCCAGTAGTTACTCGACAGGGAGTAACGAGCAGTACGTC.

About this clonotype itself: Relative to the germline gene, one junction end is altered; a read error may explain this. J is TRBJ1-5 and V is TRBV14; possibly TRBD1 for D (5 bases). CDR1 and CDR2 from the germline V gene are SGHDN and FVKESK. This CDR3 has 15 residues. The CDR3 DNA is TGTGCCAGCAGGCCAAGGGGTCATGGCAATGAGCCCCAGCATTTT. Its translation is CASRPRGHGNEPQHF.

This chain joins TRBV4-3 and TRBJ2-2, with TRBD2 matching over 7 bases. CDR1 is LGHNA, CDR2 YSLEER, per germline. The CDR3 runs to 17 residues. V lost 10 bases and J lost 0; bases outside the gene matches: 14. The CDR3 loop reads CAIRPSSSGTNTGELFF. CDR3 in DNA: TGCGCCATCAGGCCCTCCTCAAGCGGGACGAACACCGGGGAGCTGTTTTTT.

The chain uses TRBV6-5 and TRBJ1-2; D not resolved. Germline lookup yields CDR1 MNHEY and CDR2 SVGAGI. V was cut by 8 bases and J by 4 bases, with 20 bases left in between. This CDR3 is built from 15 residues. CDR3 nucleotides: TGTGCCAGCTGCCAAACAACTCCCCTTGGCTATGGCTACACCTTC. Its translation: CASCQTTPLGYGYTF.

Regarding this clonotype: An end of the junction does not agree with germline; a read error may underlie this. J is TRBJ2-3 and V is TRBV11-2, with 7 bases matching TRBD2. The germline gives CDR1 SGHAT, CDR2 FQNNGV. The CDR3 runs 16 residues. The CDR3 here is CPSSLDPLTSTDTQYF. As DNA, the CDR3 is TGTCCCAGTAGCTTAGATCCCTTGACTAGCACAGATACACAGTATTTT.

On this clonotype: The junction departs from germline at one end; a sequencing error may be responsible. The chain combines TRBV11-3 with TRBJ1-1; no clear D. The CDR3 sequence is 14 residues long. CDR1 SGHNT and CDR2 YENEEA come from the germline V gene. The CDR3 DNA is TGTGGCAGCAGCGCGCCTGGGTCCCACACTGAAGTTTTCTTT. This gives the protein CGSSAPGSHTEVFF.

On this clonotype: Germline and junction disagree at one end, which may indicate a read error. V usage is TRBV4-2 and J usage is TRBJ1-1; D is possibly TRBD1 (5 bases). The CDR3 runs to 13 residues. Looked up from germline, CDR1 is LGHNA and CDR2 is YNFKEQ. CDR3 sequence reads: CASSRTGSTEAIF. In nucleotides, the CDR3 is TGTGCCAGCAGCCGAACAGGTTCCACTGAAGCTATCTTT.

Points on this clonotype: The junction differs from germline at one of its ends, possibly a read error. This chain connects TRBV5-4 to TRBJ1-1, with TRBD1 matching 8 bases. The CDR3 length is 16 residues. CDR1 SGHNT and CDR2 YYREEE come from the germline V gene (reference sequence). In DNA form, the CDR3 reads TGTGCCAGCAACTCGGACAACAGGGGGAGTAACAGTGAAGCTTTCTTT. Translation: CASNSDNRGSNSEAFF.

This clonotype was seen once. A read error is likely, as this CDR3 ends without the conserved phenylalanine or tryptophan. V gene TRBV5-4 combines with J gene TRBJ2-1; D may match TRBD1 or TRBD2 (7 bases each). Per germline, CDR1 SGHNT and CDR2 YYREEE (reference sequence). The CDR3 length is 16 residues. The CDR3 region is CTSSQGGRGSNHEQFL. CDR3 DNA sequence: TGTACCAGCAGCCAGGGGGGGCGGGGTTCGAATCATGAGCAGTTCCTC.

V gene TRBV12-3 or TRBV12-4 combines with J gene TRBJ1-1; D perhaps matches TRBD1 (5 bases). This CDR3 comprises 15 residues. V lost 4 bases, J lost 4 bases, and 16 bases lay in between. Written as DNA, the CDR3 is TGTGCCAGCAGTTACGACAGTTCAGGCGGCACTGAAGCTTTCTTT. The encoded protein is CASSYDSSGGTEAFF.

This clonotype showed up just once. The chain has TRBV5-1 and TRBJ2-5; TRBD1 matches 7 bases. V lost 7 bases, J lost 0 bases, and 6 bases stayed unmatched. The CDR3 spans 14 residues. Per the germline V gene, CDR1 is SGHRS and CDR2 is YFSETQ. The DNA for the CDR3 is TGCGCCAGCTACAGGGGATCCCACCAAGAGACCCAGTACTTC. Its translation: CASYRGSHQETQYF. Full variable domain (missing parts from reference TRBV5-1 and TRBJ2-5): KAGVTQTPRYLIKTRGQQVTLSCSPISGHRSVSWYQQTPGQGLQFLFEYFSETQRNKGNFPGRFSGRQFSNSRSEMNVSTLELGDSALYLCASYRGSHQETQYFGPGTRLLVL.

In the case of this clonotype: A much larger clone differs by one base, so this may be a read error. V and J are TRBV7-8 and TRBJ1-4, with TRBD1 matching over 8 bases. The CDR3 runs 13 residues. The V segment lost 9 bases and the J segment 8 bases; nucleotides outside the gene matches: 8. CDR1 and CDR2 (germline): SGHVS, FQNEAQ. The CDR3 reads CARSTDRGEKLFF. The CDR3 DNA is TGTGCCAGAAGCACAGACAGGGGCGAAAAACTGTTTTTT.

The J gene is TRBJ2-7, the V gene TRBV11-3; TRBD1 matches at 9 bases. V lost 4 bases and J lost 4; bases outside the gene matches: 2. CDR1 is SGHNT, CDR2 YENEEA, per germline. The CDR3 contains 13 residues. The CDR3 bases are TGTGCCAGCAGCTGGGACAGGGTGTACGAGCAGTACTTC. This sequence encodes CASSWDRVYEQYF.

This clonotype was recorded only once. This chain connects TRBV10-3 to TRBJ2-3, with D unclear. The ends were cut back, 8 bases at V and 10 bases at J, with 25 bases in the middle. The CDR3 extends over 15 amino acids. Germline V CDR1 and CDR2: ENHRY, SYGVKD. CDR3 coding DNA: TGTGCCATCTCCTACATAGGGTCGAATCTAAATGCGCAGTATTTT. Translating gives CAISYIGSNLNAQYF.